The clone carrying this T cell receptor beta chain showed up just a few times. The CDR3 is made up of 16 amino acids. V lost 6 bases, J lost 2 bases, and 7 bases stayed unmatched. The data were taken from a study of T-cell memory formation after mild COVID-19. Each CDR3 protein gets one entry after TCRdb re-called the 5' RACE reads with MiXCR. This repertoire shows approximately 190,000 distinct CDR3 sequences, roughly 18% found once; its top ten account for around 2.4%. J is TRBJ2-7 and V is TRBV12-3 or TRBV12-4; 13 positions match TRBD2. Sequenced sample: PBMCs or a T cell subset sorted from them (not recorded which). This sequence originates from an adult woman who had mild COVID-19 (a few samples of this study predate the infection). Cell type and time point are not known. The CDR3 coding sequence is TGTGCCAGCAGCCACGGACTAGCGGGAGCCCCCTACGAGCAGTACTTC. Protein: CASSHGLAGAPYEQYF.